The text below deals with one T cell receptor (beta chain). Its antigen remains unidentified. The source of the sample is a study of beta chain features in type 1 diabetes. As for the study in general: No patient-donor differences in age, gender, total cells or subset yield. The study, taken as a whole, reports: Shortening of TCRB CDR3s, moderate but significant, appeared in all four CD4+ subsets of Type 1 diabetes patients. Compared with healthy donors, patients appeared to share more similar naive, central memory and regulatory TCRB repertoires. Fewer junction insertions and more nucleotide deletions appeared in type 1 diabetes patients.

V lost 6 bases to trimming and J lost 0 bases, with 8 bases between them. The CDR3 runs 13 residues. Germline CDR1 SEHNR, CDR2 FQNEAQ (reference sequence). Since all of the isolated RNA was reverse transcribed, expressed TCRB transcripts were what got sequenced. Profiling relied on immunoSEQ multiplex PCR, and the TCRdb table lists in-frame clones only, not all of them. The data show a few hundred thousand clones, about 14% seen once. V and J are TRBV7-9 and TRBJ1-1, with unresolved D. The sequencing sample was made of naive CD4+ T cells from blood. The sequence derives from a woman aged 18-29 years in good health. The CDR3 loop reads CASSYNVNTEAFF. The DNA for the CDR3 is TGTGCCAGCAGTTACAACGTGAACACTGAAGCTTTCTTT.